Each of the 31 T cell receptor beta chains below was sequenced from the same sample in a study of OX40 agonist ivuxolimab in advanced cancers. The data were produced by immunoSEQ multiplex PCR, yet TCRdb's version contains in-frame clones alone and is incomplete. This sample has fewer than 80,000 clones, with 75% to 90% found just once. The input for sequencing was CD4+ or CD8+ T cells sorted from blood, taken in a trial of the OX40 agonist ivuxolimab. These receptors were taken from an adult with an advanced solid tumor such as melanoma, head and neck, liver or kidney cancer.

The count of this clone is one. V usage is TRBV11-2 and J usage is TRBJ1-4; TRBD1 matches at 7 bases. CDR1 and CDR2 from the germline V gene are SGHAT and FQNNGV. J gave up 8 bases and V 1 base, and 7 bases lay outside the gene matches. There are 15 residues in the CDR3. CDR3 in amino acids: CASSLVGGGEEKLFF. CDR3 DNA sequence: TGTGCCAGCAGCTTAGTAGGAGGGGGCGAGGAAAAACTGTTTTTT.

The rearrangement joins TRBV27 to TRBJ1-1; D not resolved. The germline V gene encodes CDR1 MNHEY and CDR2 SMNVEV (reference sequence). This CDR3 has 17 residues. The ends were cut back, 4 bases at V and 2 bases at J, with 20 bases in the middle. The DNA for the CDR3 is TGTGCCAGCAGTTCCGACCGACCAGGACGGACTAACACTGAAGCTTTCTTT. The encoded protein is CASSSDRPGRTNTEAFF.

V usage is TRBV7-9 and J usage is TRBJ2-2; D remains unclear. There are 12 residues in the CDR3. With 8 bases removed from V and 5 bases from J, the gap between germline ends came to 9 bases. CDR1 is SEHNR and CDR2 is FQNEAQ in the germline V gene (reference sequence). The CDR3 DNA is TGTGCCAGCCCCCTCGGGACCGGGGAGCTGTTTTTT. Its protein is CASPLGTGELFF.

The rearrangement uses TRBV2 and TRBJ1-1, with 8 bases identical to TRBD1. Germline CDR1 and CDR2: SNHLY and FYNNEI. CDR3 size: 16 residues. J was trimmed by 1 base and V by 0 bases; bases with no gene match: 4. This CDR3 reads CASSEAYDRGNTEAFF. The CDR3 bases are TGTGCCAGCAGTGAAGCTTACGACAGGGGGAACACTGAAGCTTTCTTT.

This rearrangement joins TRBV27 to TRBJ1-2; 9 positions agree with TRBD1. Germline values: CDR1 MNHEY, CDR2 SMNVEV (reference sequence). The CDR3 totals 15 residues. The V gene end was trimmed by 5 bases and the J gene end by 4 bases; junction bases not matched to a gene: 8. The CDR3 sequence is CASSENGQGFYGYTF. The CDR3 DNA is TGTGCCAGCAGTGAAAACGGACAGGGGTTCTATGGCTACACCTTC.

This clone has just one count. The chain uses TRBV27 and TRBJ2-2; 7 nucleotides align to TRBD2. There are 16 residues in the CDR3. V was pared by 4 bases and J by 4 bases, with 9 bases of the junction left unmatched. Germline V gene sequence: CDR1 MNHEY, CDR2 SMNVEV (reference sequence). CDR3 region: CASSSGDYGGTGELFF. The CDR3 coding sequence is TGTGCCAGCAGTTCCGGGGACTACGGGGGCACCGGGGAGCTGTTTTTT.

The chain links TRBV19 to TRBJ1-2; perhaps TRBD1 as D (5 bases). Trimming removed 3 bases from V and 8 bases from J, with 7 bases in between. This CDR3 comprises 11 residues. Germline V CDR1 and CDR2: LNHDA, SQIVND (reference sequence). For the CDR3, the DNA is TGTGCCAGTAGTATGGGGGACGGCTACACCTTC. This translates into CASSMGDGYTF.

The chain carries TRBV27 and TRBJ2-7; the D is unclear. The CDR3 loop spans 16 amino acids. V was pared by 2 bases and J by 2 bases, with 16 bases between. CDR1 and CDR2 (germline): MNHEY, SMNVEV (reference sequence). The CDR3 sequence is CASSLMFTEPTYEQYF. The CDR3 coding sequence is TGTGCCAGCAGTTTAATGTTTACAGAACCTACCTACGAGCAGTACTTC.

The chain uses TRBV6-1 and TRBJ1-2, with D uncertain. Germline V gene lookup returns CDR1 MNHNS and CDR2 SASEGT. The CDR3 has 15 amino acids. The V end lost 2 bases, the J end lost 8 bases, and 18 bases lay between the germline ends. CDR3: CASSESGSYFGGYTF. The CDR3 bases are TGTGCCAGCAGTGAATCCGGGTCTTACTTCGGGGGCTACACCTTC.

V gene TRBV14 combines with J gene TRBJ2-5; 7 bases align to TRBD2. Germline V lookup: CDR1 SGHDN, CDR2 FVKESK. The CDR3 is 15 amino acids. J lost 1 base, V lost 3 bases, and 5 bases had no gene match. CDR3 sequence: CASSHNREVQETQYF. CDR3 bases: TGTGCCAGCAGCCACAACCGGGAGGTCCAAGAGACCCAGTACTTC. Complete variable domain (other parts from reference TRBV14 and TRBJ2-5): EAGVTQFPSHSVIEKGQTVTLRCDPISGHDNLYWYRRVMGKEIKFLLHFVKESKQDESGMPNNRFLAERTGGTYSTLKVQPAELEDSGVYFCASSHNREVQETQYFGPGTRLLVL.

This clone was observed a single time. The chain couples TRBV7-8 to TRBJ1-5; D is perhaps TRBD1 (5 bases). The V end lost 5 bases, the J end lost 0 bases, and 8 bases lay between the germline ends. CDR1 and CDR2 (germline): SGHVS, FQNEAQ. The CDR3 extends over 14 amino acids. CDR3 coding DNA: TGTGCCAGCAGCGGCGGGGGTAGCAATCAGCCCCAGCATTTT. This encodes CASSGGGSNQPQHF.

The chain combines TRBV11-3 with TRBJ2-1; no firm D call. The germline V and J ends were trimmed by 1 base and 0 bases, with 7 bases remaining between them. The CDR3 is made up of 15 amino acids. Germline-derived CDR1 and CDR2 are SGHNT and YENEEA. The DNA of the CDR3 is TGTGCCAGCAGCTTAGGCTGGAGCTCCTACAATGAGCAGTTCTTC. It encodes CASSLGWSSYNEQFF.

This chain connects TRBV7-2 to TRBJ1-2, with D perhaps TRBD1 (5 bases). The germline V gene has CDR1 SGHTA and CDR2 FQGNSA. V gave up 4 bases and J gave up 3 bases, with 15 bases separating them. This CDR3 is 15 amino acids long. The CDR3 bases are TGTGCCAGCAGCTCGCCGGACGGGGGAGACTATGGCTACACCTTC. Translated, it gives CASSSPDGGDYGYTF.

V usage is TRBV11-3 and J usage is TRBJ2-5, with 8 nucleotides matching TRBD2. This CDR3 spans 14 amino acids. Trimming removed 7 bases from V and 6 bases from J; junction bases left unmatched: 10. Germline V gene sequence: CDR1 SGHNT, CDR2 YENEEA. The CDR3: CASNLGAGEKTQYF. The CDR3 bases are TGTGCCAGCAACCTTGGAGCGGGAGAAAAGACCCAGTACTTC.

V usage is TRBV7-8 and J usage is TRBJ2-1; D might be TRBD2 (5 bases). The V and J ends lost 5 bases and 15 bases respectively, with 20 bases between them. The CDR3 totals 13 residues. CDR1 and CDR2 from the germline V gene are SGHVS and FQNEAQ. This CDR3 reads CASSILGVGPGFF. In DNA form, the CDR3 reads TGTGCCAGCAGCATCCTGGGAGTCGGACCCGGGTTCTTC.

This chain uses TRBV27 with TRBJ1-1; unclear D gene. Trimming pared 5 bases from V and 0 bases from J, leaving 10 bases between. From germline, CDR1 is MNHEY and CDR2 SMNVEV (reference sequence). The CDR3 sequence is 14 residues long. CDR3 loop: CASSLNYMNTEAFF. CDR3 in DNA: TGTGCCAGCAGTCTAAATTACATGAACACTGAAGCTTTCTTT.

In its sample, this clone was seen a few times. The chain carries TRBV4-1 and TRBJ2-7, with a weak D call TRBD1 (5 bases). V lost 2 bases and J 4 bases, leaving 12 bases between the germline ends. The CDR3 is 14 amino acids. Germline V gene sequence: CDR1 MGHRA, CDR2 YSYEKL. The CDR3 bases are TGCGCCAGCAGCCAACAGGGTCGGTCGTACGAGCAGTACTTC. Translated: CASSQQGRSYEQYF.

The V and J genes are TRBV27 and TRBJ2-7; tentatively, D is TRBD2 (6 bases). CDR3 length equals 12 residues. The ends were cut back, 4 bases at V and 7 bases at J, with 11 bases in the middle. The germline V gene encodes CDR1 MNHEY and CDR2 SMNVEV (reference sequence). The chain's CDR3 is CASSWTGGEQYF. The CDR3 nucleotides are TGTGCCAGCAGTTGGACCGGGGGTGAGCAGTACTTC.

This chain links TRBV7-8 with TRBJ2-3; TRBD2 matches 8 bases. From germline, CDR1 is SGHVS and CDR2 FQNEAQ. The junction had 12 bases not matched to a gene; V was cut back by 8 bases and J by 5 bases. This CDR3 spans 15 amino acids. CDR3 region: CASPKEAGAVDTQYF. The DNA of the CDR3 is TGTGCCAGCCCCAAGGAAGCGGGAGCTGTAGATACGCAGTATTTT. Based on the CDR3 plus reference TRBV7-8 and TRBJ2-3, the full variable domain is GAGVSQSPRYKVAKRGQDVALRCDPISGHVSLFWYQQALGQGPEFLTYFQNEAQLDKSGLPSDRFFAERPEGSVSTLKIQRTQQEDSAVYLCASPKEAGAVDTQYFGPGTRLTVL.

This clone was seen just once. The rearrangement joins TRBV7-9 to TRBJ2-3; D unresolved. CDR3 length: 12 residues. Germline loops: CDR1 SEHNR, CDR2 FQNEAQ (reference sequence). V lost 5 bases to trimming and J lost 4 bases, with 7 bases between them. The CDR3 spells CASSPGSDTQYF. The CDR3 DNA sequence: TGTGCCAGCAGCCCTGGTTCAGATACGCAGTATTTT.

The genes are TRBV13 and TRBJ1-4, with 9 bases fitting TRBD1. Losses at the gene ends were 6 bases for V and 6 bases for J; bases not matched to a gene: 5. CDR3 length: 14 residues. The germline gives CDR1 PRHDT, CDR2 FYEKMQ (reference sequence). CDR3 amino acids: CASSYRGRDEKLFF. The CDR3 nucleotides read TGTGCCAGCAGTTACAGGGGGCGGGATGAAAAACTGTTTTTT.

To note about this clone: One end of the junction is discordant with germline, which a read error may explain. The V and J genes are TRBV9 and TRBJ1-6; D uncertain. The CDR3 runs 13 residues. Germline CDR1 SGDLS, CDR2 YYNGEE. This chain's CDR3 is CASSADARFPLWF. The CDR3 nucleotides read TGTGCCAGCAGCGCCGACGCCCGATTCCCGCTGTGGTTT. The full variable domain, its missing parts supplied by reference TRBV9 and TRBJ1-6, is DSGVTQTPKHLITATGQRVTLRCSPRSGDLSVYWYQQSLDQGLQFLIQYYNGEERAKGNILERFSAQQFPDLHSELNLSSLELGDSALYFCASSADARFPLWFGNGTRLTVT.

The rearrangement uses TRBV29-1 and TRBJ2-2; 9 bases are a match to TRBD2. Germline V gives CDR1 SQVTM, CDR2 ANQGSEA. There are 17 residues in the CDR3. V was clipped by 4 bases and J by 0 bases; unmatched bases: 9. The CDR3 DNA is TGCAGCGTTGCACCATCCGGACTAGCGACGAACACCGGGGAGCTGTTTTTT. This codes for CSVAPSGLATNTGELFF.

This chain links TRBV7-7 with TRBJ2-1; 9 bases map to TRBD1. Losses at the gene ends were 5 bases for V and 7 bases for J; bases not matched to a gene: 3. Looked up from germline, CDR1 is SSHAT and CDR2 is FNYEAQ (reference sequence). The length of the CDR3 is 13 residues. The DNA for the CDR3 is TGTGCCAGCAGCCGACAGGGGGGGAATGAGCAGTTCTTC. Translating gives CASSRQGGNEQFF.

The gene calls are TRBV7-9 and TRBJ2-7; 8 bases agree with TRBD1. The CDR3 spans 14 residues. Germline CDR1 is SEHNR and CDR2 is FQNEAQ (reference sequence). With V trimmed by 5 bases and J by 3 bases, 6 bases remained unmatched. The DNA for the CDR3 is TGTGCCAGCAGCCCCGGGACAGGACACTACGAGCAGTACTTC. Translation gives CASSPGTGHYEQYF.

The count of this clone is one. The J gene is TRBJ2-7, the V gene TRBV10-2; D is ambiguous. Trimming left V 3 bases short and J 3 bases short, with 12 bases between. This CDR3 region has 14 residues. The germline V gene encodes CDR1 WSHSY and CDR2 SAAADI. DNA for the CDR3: TGCGCCAGCAGTGACATCGGCCTCCTCTACGAGCAGTACTTC. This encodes CASSDIGLLYEQYF.

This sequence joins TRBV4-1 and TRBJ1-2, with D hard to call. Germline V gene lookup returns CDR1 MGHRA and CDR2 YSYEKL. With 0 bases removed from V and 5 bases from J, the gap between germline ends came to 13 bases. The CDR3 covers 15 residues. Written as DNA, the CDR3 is TGCGCCAGCAGCCAAGAGAGAACTTTAGGGTATGGCTACACCTTC. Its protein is CASSQERTLGYGYTF.

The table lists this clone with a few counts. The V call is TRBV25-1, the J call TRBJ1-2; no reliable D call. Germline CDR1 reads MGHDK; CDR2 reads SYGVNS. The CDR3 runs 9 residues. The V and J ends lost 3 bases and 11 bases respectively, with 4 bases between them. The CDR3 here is CASSDPYTF. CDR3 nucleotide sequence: TGTGCCAGCAGTGATCCTTACACCTTC.

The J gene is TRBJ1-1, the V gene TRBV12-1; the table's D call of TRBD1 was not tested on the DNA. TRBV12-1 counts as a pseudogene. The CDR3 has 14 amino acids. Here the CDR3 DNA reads TGTGCCAGCAGCTTTTACAGGCTGAACACTGAAGCTTTCTTT. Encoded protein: CASSFYRLNTEAFF.

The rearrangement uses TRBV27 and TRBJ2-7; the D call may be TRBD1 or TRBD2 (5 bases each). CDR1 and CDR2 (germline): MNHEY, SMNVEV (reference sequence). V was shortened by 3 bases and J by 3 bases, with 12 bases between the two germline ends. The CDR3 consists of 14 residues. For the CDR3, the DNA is TGTGCCAGCAGTTTTCGGGGACCTAACTACGAGCAGTACTTC. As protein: CASSFRGPNYEQYF.

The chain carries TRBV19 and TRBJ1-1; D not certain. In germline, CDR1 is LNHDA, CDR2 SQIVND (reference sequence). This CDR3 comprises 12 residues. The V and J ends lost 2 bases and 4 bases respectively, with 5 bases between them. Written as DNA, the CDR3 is TGTGCCAGTAGTATAATCGGCACTGAAGCTTTCTTT. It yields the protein CASSIIGTEAFF.